This entry lists 21 T cell receptor beta chains sequenced from one sample in a study of CD8+ T cells in alopecia areata. Regarding treatment: oral pan-JAK inhibitor, 5-10 mg twice daily. Investigators isolated RNA and reverse transcribed it into cDNA to act as the sequencing template. The table came from immunoSEQ multiplex PCR; TCRdb's copy has only in-frame clones and leaves some out. The repertoire holds 93,000 or so clones, under 90% seen once, with around 10% in the top ten. Sequences were derived from CD8+ T cells sorted from blood, sampled between weeks 30 and 35, from a patient treated with tofacitinib. The receptors derive from a human donor with alopecia areata.

The rearrangement joins TRBV29-1 to TRBJ2-7; 12 bases agree with TRBD2. The CDR3 contains 13 residues. The V and J ends lost 7 bases and 4 bases, in that order; junction bases with no gene match: 5. CDR1 is SQVTM, CDR2 ANQGSEA, per germline. CDR3 in DNA: TGCAGCGGGCTGGGACTAGCGGGTTACGAGCAGTACTTC. Its protein is CSGLGLAGYEQYF.

This clone has only one observation. V usage is TRBV5-1 and J usage is TRBJ2-1; 9 nucleotides match TRBD1. This CDR3 comprises 20 residues. Germline assignment: CDR1 SGHRS and CDR2 YFSETQ. J lost 0 bases, V lost 4 bases, and 17 bases had no gene match. This CDR3 reads CASSQPPGQGMRASYNEQFF. CDR3 in DNA: TGCGCCAGCAGCCAACCGCCGGGACAGGGAATGAGGGCCTCCTACAATGAGCAGTTCTTC.

This chain uses TRBV29-1 with TRBJ2-7, with D hard to call. Trimming cost V 6 bases and J 4 bases, with 7 bases left between them. CDR3 length: 10 residues. Germline V gives CDR1 SQVTM, CDR2 ANQGSEA. The CDR3 DNA reads TGCAGCGTCCAAGATTACGAGCAGTACTTC. Protein: CSVQDYEQYF.

This rearrangement joins TRBV27 to TRBJ2-4, with 8 positions matching TRBD2. The germline gives CDR1 MNHEY, CDR2 SMNVEV (reference sequence). V was clipped by 5 bases and J by 8 bases; unmatched bases: 11. The CDR3 is 15 amino acids. The chain's CDR3 is CASSHPGGLGDIQYF. As DNA, the CDR3 is TGTGCCAGCAGTCATCCGGGGGGGCTAGGTGACATTCAGTACTTC.

This clone was observed a handful of times. The chain links TRBV2 to TRBJ2-1; 7 bases line up with TRBD2. Germline lookup yields CDR1 SNHLY and CDR2 FYNNEI. The V gene end was trimmed by 0 bases and the J gene end by 8 bases; junction bases not matched to a gene: 13. The CDR3 covers 17 residues. The CDR3, as DNA: TGTGCCAGCAGTGAAGCGCTTCGGGCGGGAGAACTCGATGAGCAGTTCTTC. It specifies CASSEALRAGELDEQFF.

The gene calls are TRBV29-1 and TRBJ2-5, with D perhaps TRBD2 (5 bases). Trimming cost V 1 base and J 2 bases, with 11 bases left between them. This CDR3 region has 14 residues. Germline V lookup: CDR1 SQVTM, CDR2 ANQGSEA. For the CDR3, the DNA is TGCAGCGTTGAAGGCCTTCCGGGACAAGAGACCCAGTACTTC. Its protein is CSVEGLPGQETQYF.

The gene calls are TRBV27 and TRBJ2-7; 8 bases line up with TRBD2. The V gene's germline CDR1 is MNHEY and CDR2 SMNVEV (reference sequence). The CDR3 consists of 13 residues. Germline trimming cut 6 bases from V and 1 base from J; bases unmatched to any gene: 2. CDR3 protein: CASSVAGSYEQYF. The CDR3 region has the DNA TGTGCCAGCAGCGTAGCGGGATCCTACGAGCAGTACTTC.

The chain recombines TRBV27 with TRBJ2-1; 11 bases map to TRBD2. CDR1 and CDR2 from the germline V gene are MNHEY and SMNVEV (reference sequence). The CDR3 sequence is 17 residues long. The ends lost 3 bases at V and 12 bases at J; junction bases unmatched: 16. The CDR3 sequence is CASSFIPGTSGPWVQFF. The CDR3 coding sequence is TGTGCCAGCAGTTTCATCCCCGGGACTAGCGGCCCCTGGGTGCAGTTCTTC.

This chain joins TRBV6-1 and TRBJ2-1; no clear D. The CDR3 consists of 15 residues. V was shortened by 3 bases and J by 2 bases, with 11 bases between the two germline ends. Germline assignment: CDR1 MNHNS and CDR2 SASEGT. This CDR3 is CASSDEWVPYNEQFF. The CDR3 DNA reads as TGTGCCAGCAGTGATGAGTGGGTTCCCTACAATGAGCAGTTCTTC.

The chain couples TRBV11-2 to TRBJ2-1, with D unclear. The germline CDR1 and CDR2 sequences are SGHAT and FQNNGV. The CDR3 runs to 15 residues. The germline V and J ends were trimmed by 2 bases and 8 bases, with 16 bases remaining between them. The CDR3 loop reads CASSLSKTGWDEQFF. As DNA, the CDR3 is TGTGCCAGCAGCTTAAGTAAGACCGGGTGGGATGAGCAGTTCTTC.

The V call is TRBV7-6, the J call TRBJ2-3; D remains ambiguous. Trimming took 3 bases from V and 0 from J, leaving 4 bases between them. Germline V gene data show CDR1 as SGHVS and CDR2 as FNYEAQ. This CDR3 is built from 13 residues. The CDR3 sequence is CASSLISTDTQYF. The CDR3 bases are TGTGCCAGCAGCTTGATCAGCACAGATACGCAGTATTTT.

V usage is TRBV6-6 and J usage is TRBJ2-3, with 7 bases matching TRBD2. This CDR3 spans 13 amino acids. Trimming removed 7 bases from V and 5 bases from J; junction bases left unmatched: 6. CDR1 MNHNY and CDR2 SVGAGI come from the germline V gene (reference sequence). Written as DNA, the CDR3 is TGTGCCAGCACCGCGGGGGTACTAGATACGCAGTATTTT. Translating it yields CASTAGVLDTQYF.

V and J are TRBV29-1 and TRBJ2-1, with D tentatively TRBD1 (6 bases). The CDR3 extends over 12 amino acids. V lost 7 bases, J lost 3 bases, and 10 bases lay in between. CDR1 and CDR2 (germline): SQVTM, ANQGSEA. The CDR3 loop reads CSAPDSYNEQFF. Here the CDR3 DNA reads TGCAGCGCTCCGGACAGCTACAATGAGCAGTTCTTC.

The chain is built from TRBV15 and TRBJ2-7; the D call may be TRBD1 or TRBD2 (5 bases each). CDR3 length: 15 residues. V was shortened by 1 base and J by 0 bases, with 10 bases between the two germline ends. Germline CDR1 and CDR2: LNHNV and YYDKDF (reference sequence). The CDR3 sequence is CATSRGGTNSYEQYF. CDR3 nucleotide sequence: TGTGCCACCAGCAGAGGGGGGACCAACTCCTACGAGCAGTACTTC.

The chain is built from TRBV27 and TRBJ2-1, with D unclear. The ends were cut back, 1 base at V and 10 bases at J, with 5 bases in the middle. CDR1 is MNHEY, CDR2 SMNVEV, per germline (reference sequence). The CDR3 runs 11 residues. CDR3 residues: CASSLWGEQFF. For the CDR3, the DNA is TGTGCCAGCAGTTTATGGGGAGAGCAGTTCTTC.

The V call is TRBV9, the J call TRBJ2-3, with TRBD2 as a possible D gene (5 bases). Trimming removed 6 bases at V and 4 bases at J, with 18 bases between. The germline V gene has CDR1 SGDLS and CDR2 YYNGEE. This CDR3 region has 15 residues. This chain's CDR3 is CASTPSGSWADTQYF. CDR3 sequence (DNA): TGTGCCAGCACCCCCTCGGGGAGTTGGGCAGATACGCAGTATTTT. The variable domain in full, with the rest retrieved from reference TRBV9 and TRBJ2-3, is DSGVTQTPKHLITATGQRVTLRCSPRSGDLSVYWYQQSLDQGLQFLIQYYNGEERAKGNILERFSAQQFPDLHSELNLSSLELGDSALYFCASTPSGSWADTQYFGPGTRLTVL.

V is TRBV4-1 and J is TRBJ2-3; 7 nucleotides match TRBD2. Per the germline V gene, CDR1 is MGHRA and CDR2 is YSYEKL. J lost 4 bases, V lost 5 bases, and 6 bases had no gene match. The CDR3 spans 14 residues. The CDR3 bases are TGCGCCAGCAGCGTTACTAGCGCCGCAGATACGCAGTATTTT. This translates into CASSVTSAADTQYF.

The chain recombines TRBV27 with TRBJ2-2; TRBD2 matches 11 bases. Germline V gene data show CDR1 as MNHEY and CDR2 as SMNVEV (reference sequence). The junction had 5 bases not matched to a gene; V was cut back by 3 bases and J by 2 bases. CDR3 length equals 17 residues. CDR3 DNA: TGTGCCAGCAGTTTTCTAGCGGGGGGACCTAACACCGGGGAGCTGTTTTTT. Its translation: CASSFLAGGPNTGELFF.

The chain has TRBV9 and TRBJ2-7; 10 positions match TRBD1. The CDR3 loop spans 14 amino acids. Germline CDR1 is SGDLS and CDR2 is YYNGEE. V was clipped by 4 bases and J by 3 bases; unmatched bases: 4. The CDR3 nucleotides read TGTGCCAGCAGCCGGACAGGGGGAAACTACGAGCAGTACTTC. Its translation: CASSRTGGNYEQYF. Together with reference TRBV9 and TRBJ2-7, the CDR3 gives the full variable domain: DSGVTQTPKHLITATGQRVTLRCSPRSGDLSVYWYQQSLDQGLQFLIQYYNGEERAKGNILERFSAQQFPDLHSELNLSSLELGDSALYFCASSRTGGNYEQYFGPGTRLTVT.

The chain links TRBV27 to TRBJ2-5, with D perhaps TRBD2 (7 bases). Germline lookup yields CDR1 MNHEY and CDR2 SMNVEV (reference sequence). There are 14 residues in the CDR3. The germline V and J ends were trimmed by 3 bases and 5 bases, with 13 bases remaining between them. The CDR3 here is CASSLGGAWETQYF. CDR3 coding DNA: TGTGCCAGCAGTTTGGGGGGGGCATGGGAGACCCAGTACTTC.

This chain joins TRBV29-1 and TRBJ2-1, with TRBD1 matching 8 bases. Germline V gene lookup returns CDR1 SQVTM and CDR2 ANQGSEA. CDR3 length equals 13 residues. V gave up 6 bases and J gave up 9 bases; unmatched junction bases: 10. In nucleotides, the CDR3 is TGCAGCGTGGGACTTCAGGGGGCGGTTGAGCAGTTCTTC. The encoded protein is CSVGLQGAVEQFF.